These 27 T cell receptor beta chains came from one sample sequenced in a study of blood T cell repertoires in COVID-19. The table came from immunoSEQ multiplex PCR; TCRdb's copy has only in-frame clones and leaves some out. The sample holds approximately 130,000 clones, roughly 80% seen once. The source material was PBMCs or T cells enriched from blood (not recorded which). The receptors here all came from a man aged 30-40 years who had recovered from COVID-19.

The chain has TRBV28 and TRBJ1-1, with D perhaps TRBD1 (6 bases). The ends were cut back, 5 bases at V and 9 bases at J, with 10 bases in the middle. CDR1 is MDHEN, CDR2 SYDVKM, per germline. The CDR3 length is 11 residues. The CDR3 is CASSPDRKAFF. DNA of the CDR3: TGTGCCAGCAGTCCCGACAGGAAAGCTTTCTTT.

The chain employs TRBV2 and TRBJ2-5; 13 bases align to TRBD2. The CDR3 has 15 amino acids. V lost 6 bases, J lost 2 bases, and 3 bases stayed unmatched. CDR1 is SNHLY, CDR2 FYNNEI, per germline. In DNA, the CDR3 is TGTGCCAGCAGCACTAGCGGGGGGGATCAAGAGACCCAGTACTTC. Encoded protein: CASSTSGGDQETQYF.

The V call is TRBV7-9, the J call TRBJ2-1, with TRBD2 as a possible D gene (5 bases). Trimming removed 3 bases at V and 0 bases at J, with 12 bases between. The CDR3 sequence is 16 residues long. CDR1 and CDR2 from the germline V gene are SEHNR and FQNEAQ (reference sequence). DNA for the CDR3: TGTGCCAGCAGCTTCCTGAGCGGAAGCTCCTACAATGAGCAGTTCTTC. Protein: CASSFLSGSSYNEQFF.

This chain joins TRBV3-1 (or the pseudogene TRBV3-2) and TRBJ1-2; D might be TRBD1 (5 bases). The V gene lost 7 bases and the J gene lost 3 bases, with 15 bases spanning the gap. Germline V gene lookup returns CDR1 LGHDT and CDR2 YNNKEL (reference sequence). The CDR3 has 14 amino acids. The CDR3 DNA is TGTGCCAGCACCAAATCGGGGGGGGACTATGGCTACACCTTC. Protein product: CASTKSGGDYGYTF.

The rearrangement links TRBV7-9 to TRBJ2-1, with TRBD1 matching over 10 bases. The length of the CDR3 is 16 residues. The germline CDR1 and CDR2 sequences are SEHNR and FQNEAQ (reference sequence). With V trimmed by 5 bases and J by 9 bases, 13 bases remained unmatched. The DNA of the CDR3 is TGTGCCAGCAGCCCATTGCCGGGACAGGGGCATTCTGAGCAGTTCTTC. Protein sequence: CASSPLPGQGHSEQFF.

In DNA form, the CDR3 reads TGTGCCAGCAACGCCGGACTAGGGGAATCAGAGACCCAGTACTTC. Encoded protein: CASNAGLGESETQYF. The chain couples TRBV6-5 to TRBJ2-5, with 7 nucleotides matching TRBD2. With V trimmed by 7 bases and J by 4 bases, 12 bases remained unmatched. The germline V gene encodes CDR1 MNHEY and CDR2 SVGAGI. There are 15 residues in the CDR3.

The rearrangement joins TRBV2 to TRBJ2-1, with 7 positions matching TRBD2. Per the germline V gene, CDR1 is SNHLY and CDR2 is FYNNEI. Trimming took 1 base from V and 2 from J; bases not matched to a gene: 14. The CDR3 length is 19 residues. CDR3 sequence reads: CASSEGLAAAVGPYNEQFF. CDR3 coding DNA: TGTGCCAGCAGTGAAGGGCTAGCGGCAGCCGTCGGGCCCTACAATGAGCAGTTCTTC.

This chain links TRBV29-1 with TRBJ1-2; D not certain. The germline V gene encodes CDR1 SQVTM and CDR2 ANQGSEA. CDR3 size: 11 residues. V was trimmed by 4 bases and J by 4 bases, leaving 7 bases between them. CDR3 bases: TGCAGCGTTGTACACCGCTATGGCTACACCTTC. Translation: CSVVHRYGYTF.

With respect to this clone: This CDR3 is missing its conserved last phenylalanine or tryptophan, likely due to a read error. It is unclear where the CDR3 begins or ends on the DNA, so no DNA is shown, and the CDR3 is as TCRdb lists it. J is TRBJ2-7 and V is TRBV23-1; the D segment call TRBD1 is taken from the table without a DNA check. TRBV23-1 is filed as an ORF, its function uncertain. The CDR3 is made up of 12 amino acids, end residues included. CDR3 protein: CASSQRDRGRAA.

The V and J genes are TRBV5-1 and TRBJ1-3; D is uncertain. Germline V gives CDR1 SGHRS, CDR2 YFSETQ. V lost 4 bases and J 0 bases, leaving 14 bases between the germline ends. The CDR3 has 16 residues. CDR3 sequence reads: CASSLNTVNSGNTIYF. Written as DNA, the CDR3 is TGCGCCAGCAGCCTCAACACAGTGAACTCTGGAAACACCATATATTTT.

This rearrangement joins TRBV27 to TRBJ1-1; D unclear. Trimming cost V 0 bases and J 0 bases, with 5 bases left between them. Per the germline V gene, CDR1 is MNHEY and CDR2 is SMNVEV (reference sequence). The CDR3 covers 14 residues. The CDR3 region is CASSLSQMNTEAFF. CDR3 nucleotides: TGTGCCAGCAGTTTATCCCAAATGAACACTGAAGCTTTCTTT.

This chain links TRBV5-1 with TRBJ2-5; TRBD2 aligns across 12 bases. The CDR3 extends over 16 amino acids. Per germline, CDR1 SGHRS and CDR2 YFSETQ. Germline trimming cut 3 bases from V and 1 base from J; bases unmatched to any gene: 4. The CDR3 loop reads CASSSGLAGIQETQYF. The CDR3 nucleotides read TGCGCCAGCAGCTCCGGACTAGCGGGAATCCAAGAGACCCAGTACTTC.

The J gene is TRBJ1-2, the V gene TRBV3-1 (or the pseudogene TRBV3-2), with unresolved D. Trimming pared 6 bases from V and 4 bases from J, leaving 18 bases between. This CDR3 comprises 15 residues. Germline CDR1 reads LGHDT; CDR2 reads YNNKEL (reference sequence). This CDR3 is CASSSTVGGSYGYTF. CDR3 DNA sequence: TGTGCCAGCAGTTCGACGGTCGGAGGGAGCTATGGCTACACCTTC.

The CDR3 DNA is TGTGCCAGCAGTTTTCGCTCTGGGGCCAACGTCCTGACTTTC. Amino acids: CASSFRSGANVLTF. This chain joins TRBV27 and TRBJ2-6, with D uncertain. The CDR3 covers 14 residues. Trimming took off 3 bases at V and 0 bases at J, with 3 bases between the two ends. Germline assignment: CDR1 MNHEY and CDR2 SMNVEV (reference sequence).

The chain combines TRBV6-5 with TRBJ1-2, with a tentative D call TRBD1 (6 bases). V lost 7 bases and J 4 bases, leaving 19 bases between the germline ends. The V gene's germline CDR1 is MNHEY and CDR2 SVGAGI. The CDR3 covers 15 residues. CDR3 residues: CASILKAGASYGYTF. The CDR3 bases are TGTGCCAGCATCCTGAAAGCGGGGGCCTCCTATGGCTACACCTTC.

In this sample, this clone turned up a few times. The rearrangement links TRBV6-4 to TRBJ1-1; D remains ambiguous. Trimming left V 3 bases short and J 5 bases short, with 10 bases between. The germline CDR1 and CDR2 sequences are MRHNA and SNTAGT. This CDR3 spans 13 amino acids. The CDR3 DNA reads TGTGCCAGCAGTGAGAAGGGAGGTACTGAAGCTTTCTTT. Its translation is CASSEKGGTEAFF.

In this sample, this clone turned up a few times. The CDR3: CASFARSGNTIYF. The DNA for the CDR3 is TGTGCCAGCTTTGCCCGGTCGGGAAACACCATATATTTT. This chain connects TRBV12-3 or TRBV12-4 to TRBJ1-3; D is uncertain. Trimming left V 8 bases short and J 4 bases short, with 12 bases between. The CDR3 is 13 amino acids.

V usage is TRBV5-1 and J usage is TRBJ1-4; D not resolved. CDR3 length: 19 residues. Per germline, CDR1 SGHRS and CDR2 YFSETQ. V was cut by 7 bases and J by 7 bases, with 32 bases left in between. CDR3 amino acids: CASQPTFGEGLSGSEKLFF. Here the CDR3 DNA reads TGCGCCAGCCAACCCACCTTCGGAGAGGGCCTAAGTGGAAGTGAAAAACTGTTTTTT.

The chain combines TRBV3-1 (or the pseudogene TRBV3-2) with TRBJ2-1; 7 bases agree with TRBD2. The germline V gene encodes CDR1 LGHDT and CDR2 YNNKEL (reference sequence). The V gene end was trimmed by 0 bases and the J gene end by 9 bases; junction bases not matched to a gene: 17. The CDR3 covers 18 residues. The CDR3 here is CASSQDREIGGRVGEQFF. Written as DNA, the CDR3 is TGTGCCAGCAGCCAAGATCGGGAAATTGGCGGGAGAGTTGGTGAGCAGTTCTTC.

V and J are TRBV10-3 and TRBJ2-7; 13 bases agree with TRBD2. The germline CDR1 and CDR2 sequences are ENHRY and SYGVKD. The J segment lost 0 bases and the V segment lost 6 bases, leaving 5 bases of the junction unmatched. CDR3 length: 16 amino acids. DNA of the CDR3: TGTGCCATCAGCTCTGGGACTAGCGGGACCTCCTACGAGCAGTACTTC. It codes for CAISSGTSGTSYEQYF.

The chain uses TRBV6-5 and TRBJ1-2; 9 nucleotides match TRBD1. J gave up 4 bases and V 7 bases, and 10 bases lay outside the gene matches. The germline gives CDR1 MNHEY, CDR2 SVGAGI. This CDR3 has 15 residues. In nucleotides, the CDR3 is TGTGCCAGCATCGCGCGGGACAGGGAACCCTATGGCTACACCTTC. It is translated as CASIARDREPYGYTF.

This sequence joins TRBV30 and TRBJ2-3; D not resolved. The germline gives CDR1 GTSNPN, CDR2 SVGIG (reference sequence). The CDR3 sequence is 12 residues long. Between the trimmed V and J ends, which lost 0 bases and 10 bases, there was a span of 11 bases. This chain's CDR3 is CAWSVRELAQYF. The DNA for the CDR3 is TGTGCCTGGAGTGTAAGAGAATTGGCGCAGTATTTT.

This sequence joins TRBV5-5 and TRBJ1-3; no reliable D call. The CDR3 is made up of 14 amino acids. V was cut by 4 bases and J by 2 bases, with 10 bases left in between. Germline values: CDR1 SGHKS, CDR2 YYEKEE (reference sequence). For the CDR3, the DNA is TGTGCCAGCAGCACCAGAGGTGCTGGAAACACCATATATTTT. Its protein is CASSTRGAGNTIYF.

The V and J genes are TRBV2 and TRBJ1-1; 7 nucleotides align to TRBD1. The CDR3 sequence is 14 residues long. Germline V gene sequence: CDR1 SNHLY, CDR2 FYNNEI. The V gene end was trimmed by 10 bases and the J gene end by 0 bases; junction bases not matched to a gene: 8. The CDR3 protein is CAIGDSAMNTEAFF. In DNA, the CDR3 is TGTGCCATAGGGGACAGCGCAATGAACACTGAAGCTTTCTTT.

V and J are TRBV18 and TRBJ1-1; D call uncertain. V lost 1 base, J lost 3 bases, and 6 bases lay in between. This CDR3 is built from 13 residues. CDR1 and CDR2 (germline): KGHSH, LQKENI. CDR3 DNA sequence: TGTGCCAGCTCACCACTAGTCGACACTGAAGCTTTCTTT. This translates into CASSPLVDTEAFF.

The chain links TRBV25-1 to TRBJ1-2; 9 bases are a match to TRBD1. Trimming at V came to 2 bases and at J to 6 bases, leaving 4 bases not matched to a gene. This CDR3 comprises 14 residues. Germline values: CDR1 MGHDK, CDR2 SYGVNS. The CDR3 DNA follows: TGTGCCAGCAGTGAAAGGGGACAGGGTGATGGCTACACCTTC. It translates to CASSERGQGDGYTF.

The table lists this clone with many counts. The chain recombines TRBV6-2 or TRBV6-3 with TRBJ2-2; D is uncertain. Trimming took 5 bases from V and 1 from J, leaving 5 bases between them. The V gene's germline CDR1 is MNHEY and CDR2 SVGEGT. The length of the CDR3 is 13 residues. Here the CDR3 DNA reads TGTGCCAGCAGTATTCGGAACACCGGGGAGCTGTTTTTT. It codes for CASSIRNTGELFF.